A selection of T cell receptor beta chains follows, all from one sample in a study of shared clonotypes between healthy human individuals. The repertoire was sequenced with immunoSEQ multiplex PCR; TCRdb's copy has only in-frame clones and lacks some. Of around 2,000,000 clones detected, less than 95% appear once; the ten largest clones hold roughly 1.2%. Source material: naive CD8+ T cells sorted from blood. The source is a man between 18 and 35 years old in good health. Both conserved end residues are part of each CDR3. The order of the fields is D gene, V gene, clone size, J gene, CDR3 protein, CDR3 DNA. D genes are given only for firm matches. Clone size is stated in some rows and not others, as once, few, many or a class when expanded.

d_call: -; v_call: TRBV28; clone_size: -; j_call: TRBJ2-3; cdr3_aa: CASRNGGATDTQYF; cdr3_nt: TGTGCCAGCAGGAACGGGGGCGCTACAGATACGCAGTATTTT
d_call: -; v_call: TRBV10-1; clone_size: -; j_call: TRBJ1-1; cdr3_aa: CASRPMGGSTEAFF; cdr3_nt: TGCGCCAGCCGCCCTATGGGGGGCAGTACTGAAGCTTTCTTT
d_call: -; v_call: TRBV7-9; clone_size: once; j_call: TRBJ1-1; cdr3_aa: CASSAGGRTEAFF; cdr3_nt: TGTGCCAGCAGCGCGGGGGGGCGGACTGAAGCTTTCTTT
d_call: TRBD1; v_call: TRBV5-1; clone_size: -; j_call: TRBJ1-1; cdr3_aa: CASSPTGGNTEAFF; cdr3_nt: TGCGCCAGCAGCCCGACAGGGGGAAACACTGAAGCTTTCTTT
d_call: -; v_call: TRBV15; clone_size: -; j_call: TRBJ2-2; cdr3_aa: CATSSLTGVRTGELFF; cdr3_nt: TGTGCCACCAGCAGTCTTACAGGAGTACGTACCGGGGAGCTGTTTTTT
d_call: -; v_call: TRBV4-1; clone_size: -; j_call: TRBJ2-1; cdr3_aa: CASSQEGSPHNEQFF; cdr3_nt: TGCGCCAGCAGCCAGGAGGGATCCCCCCACAATGAGCAGTTCTTC
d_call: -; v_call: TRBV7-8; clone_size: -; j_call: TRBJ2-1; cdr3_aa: CASSLARDESSYNEQFF; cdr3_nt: TGTGCCAGCAGCTTAGCGCGGGATGAGAGCTCCTACAATGAGCAGTTCTTC
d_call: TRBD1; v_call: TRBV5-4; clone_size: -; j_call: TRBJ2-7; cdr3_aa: CASSLGGQGNEQYF; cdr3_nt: TGTGCCAGCAGCTTGGGGGGACAGGGGAACGAGCAGTACTTC
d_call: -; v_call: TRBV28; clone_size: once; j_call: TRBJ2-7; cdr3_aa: CASTGPPGTTYEQYF; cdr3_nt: TGTGCCAGCACCGGCCCCCCGGGGACCACCTACGAGCAGTACTTC
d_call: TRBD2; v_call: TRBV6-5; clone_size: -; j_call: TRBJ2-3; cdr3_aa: CASSYSASGSTDTQYF; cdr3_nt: TGTGCCAGCAGTTACTCGGCTAGCGGAAGCACAGATACGCAGTATTTT
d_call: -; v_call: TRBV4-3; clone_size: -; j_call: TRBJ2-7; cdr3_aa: CASSQGTGMSSYEQYF; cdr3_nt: TGCGCCAGCAGCCAAGGAACAGGAATGAGCTCCTACGAGCAGTACTTC
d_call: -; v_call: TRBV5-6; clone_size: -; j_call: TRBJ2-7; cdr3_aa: CASSLGGRGYYEQYF; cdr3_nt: TGTGCCAGCAGCTTGGGTGGCAGGGGATACTACGAGCAGTACTTC
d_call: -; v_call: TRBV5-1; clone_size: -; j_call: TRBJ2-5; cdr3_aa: CASSLGDGGFETQYF; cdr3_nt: TGCGCCAGCAGCTTAGGAGACGGGGGTTTTGAGACCCAGTACTTC
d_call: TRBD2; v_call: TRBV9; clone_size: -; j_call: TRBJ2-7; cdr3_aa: CASSEGLAETYEQYF; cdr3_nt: TGTGCCAGCAGCGAGGGACTAGCGGAGACCTACGAGCAGTACTTC
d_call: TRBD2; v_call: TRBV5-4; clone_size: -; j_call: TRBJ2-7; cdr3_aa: CASSPTAGGGREQYF; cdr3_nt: TGTGCCAGCAGCCCAACCGCGGGGGGAGGTCGAGAGCAGTACTTC
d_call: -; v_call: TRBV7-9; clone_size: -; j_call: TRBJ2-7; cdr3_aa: CASSLRQNPRTYEQYF; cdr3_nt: TGTGCCAGCAGCTTACGACAGAACCCCCGAACCTACGAGCAGTACTTC
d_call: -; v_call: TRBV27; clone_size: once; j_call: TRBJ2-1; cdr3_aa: CASSPGARGYNEQFF; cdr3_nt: TGTGCCAGCAGCCCGGGGGCCAGGGGGTACAATGAGCAGTTCTTC
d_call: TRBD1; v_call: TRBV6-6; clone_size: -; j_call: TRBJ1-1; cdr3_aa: CASDKTTGLNTEAFF; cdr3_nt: TGTGCCAGCGATAAGACGACAGGGCTGAACACTGAAGCTTTCTTT
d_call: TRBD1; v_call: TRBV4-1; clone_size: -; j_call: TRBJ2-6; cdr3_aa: CASSQEQGALTGANVLTF; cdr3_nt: TGCGCCAGCAGCCAAGAACAGGGGGCCTTAACTGGGGCCAACGTCCTGACTTTC
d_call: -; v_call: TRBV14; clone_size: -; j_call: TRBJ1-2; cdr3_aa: CASSQGLNYGYTF; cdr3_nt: TGTGCCAGCAGCCAAGGGCTTAACTATGGCTACACCTTC
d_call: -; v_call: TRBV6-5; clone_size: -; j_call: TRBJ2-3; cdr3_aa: CASSYAPAGAIDTQYF; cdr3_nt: TGTGCCAGCAGTTACGCTCCGGCGGGGGCTATAGATACGCAGTATTTT
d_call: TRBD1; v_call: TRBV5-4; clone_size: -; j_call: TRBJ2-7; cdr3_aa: CASSLTLGQVTYEQYF; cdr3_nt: TGTGCCAGCAGCTTGACTTTGGGACAGGTCACCTACGAGCAGTACTTC
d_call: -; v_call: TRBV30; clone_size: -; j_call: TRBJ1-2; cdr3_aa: CAWSPTEDGYTF; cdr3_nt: TGTGCCTGGAGTCCGACGGAGGATGGCTACACCTTC
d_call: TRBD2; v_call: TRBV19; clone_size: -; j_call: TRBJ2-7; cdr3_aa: CASSITSGHAERYF; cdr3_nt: TGTGCCAGTAGTATCACTAGCGGGCATGCCGAGCGGTACTTC
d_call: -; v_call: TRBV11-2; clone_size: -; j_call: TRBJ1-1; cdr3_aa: CASSLGGGGTEAFF; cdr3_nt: TGTGCCAGCAGCTTAGGTGGGGGTGGCACTGAAGCTTTCTTT
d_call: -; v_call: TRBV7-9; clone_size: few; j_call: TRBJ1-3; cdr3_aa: CASSLYQGNTIYF; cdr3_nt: TGTGCCAGCAGCTTATACCAGGGAAACACCATATATTTT
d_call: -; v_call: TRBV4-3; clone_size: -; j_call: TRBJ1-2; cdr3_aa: CASSQDRGSYGYTF; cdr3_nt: TGCGCCAGCAGCCAAGACAGGGGTTCTTATGGCTACACCTTC
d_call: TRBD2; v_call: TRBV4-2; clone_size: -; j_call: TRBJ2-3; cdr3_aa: CASSQEAGGDFADTQYF; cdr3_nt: TGTGCCAGCAGCCAGGAAGCGGGAGGGGATTTTGCAGATACGCAGTATTTT
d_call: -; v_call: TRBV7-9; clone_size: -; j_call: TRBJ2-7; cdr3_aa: CASSQGIEQYF; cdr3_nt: TGTGCCAGCAGCCAGGGCATCGAGCAGTACTTC
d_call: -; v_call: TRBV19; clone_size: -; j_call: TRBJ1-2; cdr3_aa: CASSSSNYGYTF; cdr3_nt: TGTGCCAGTAGTAGTAGTAACTATGGCTACACCTTC
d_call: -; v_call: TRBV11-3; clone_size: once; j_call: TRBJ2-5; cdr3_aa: CASSLVSETQYF; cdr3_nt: TGTGCCAGCAGCTTAGTATCGGAGACCCAGTACTTC
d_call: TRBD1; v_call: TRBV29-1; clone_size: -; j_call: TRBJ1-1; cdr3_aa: CSVRTGDMTEAFF; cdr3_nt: TGCAGCGTTAGAACAGGGGATATGACTGAAGCTTTCTTT
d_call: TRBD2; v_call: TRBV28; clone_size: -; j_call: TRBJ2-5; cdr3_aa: CASSFPTSAEETQYF; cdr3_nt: TGTGCCAGCAGTTTTCCGACTAGCGCAGAAGAGACCCAGTACTTC
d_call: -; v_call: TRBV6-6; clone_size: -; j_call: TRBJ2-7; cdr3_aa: CASSYPGSSYEQYF; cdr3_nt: TGTGCCAGCAGTTATCCGGGGAGCTCCTACGAGCAGTACTTC
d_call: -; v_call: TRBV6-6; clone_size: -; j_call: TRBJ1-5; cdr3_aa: CASGGLNNQPQHF; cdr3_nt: TGTGCCAGCGGTGGGCTTAACAATCAGCCCCAGCATTTT
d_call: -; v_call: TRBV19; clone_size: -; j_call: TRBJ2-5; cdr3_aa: CASSIPGVETQYF; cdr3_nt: TGTGCCAGTAGTATACCGGGAGTAGAGACCCAGTACTTC
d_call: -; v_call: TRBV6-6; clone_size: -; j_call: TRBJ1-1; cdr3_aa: CASVETVNTEAFF; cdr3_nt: TGTGCCAGCGTCGAAACAGTGAACACTGAAGCTTTCTTT
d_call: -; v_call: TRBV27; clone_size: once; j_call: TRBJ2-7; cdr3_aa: CASSWGAGGEQYF; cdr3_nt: TGTGCCAGCAGTTGGGGGGCTGGAGGAGAGCAGTACTTC
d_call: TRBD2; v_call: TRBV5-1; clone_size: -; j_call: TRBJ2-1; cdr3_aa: CASSYTGLAGNNEQFF; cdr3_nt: TGCGCCAGCAGCTATACGGGACTAGCGGGGAACAATGAGCAGTTCTTC
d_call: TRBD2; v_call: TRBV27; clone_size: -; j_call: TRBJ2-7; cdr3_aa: CASRGGLAAYEQYF; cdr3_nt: TGTGCCAGCAGGGGGGGACTAGCGGCCTACGAGCAGTACTTC
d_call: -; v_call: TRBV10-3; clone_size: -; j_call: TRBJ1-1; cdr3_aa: CAIFSPDAEAFF; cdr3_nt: TGTGCCATCTTTTCCCCTGACGCTGAAGCTTTCTTT
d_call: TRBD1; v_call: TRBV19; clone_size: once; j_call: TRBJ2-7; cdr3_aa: CASSTPPGQGYYEQYF; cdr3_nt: TGTGCCAGTAGTACCCCTCCGGGACAGGGGTACTACGAGCAGTACTTC
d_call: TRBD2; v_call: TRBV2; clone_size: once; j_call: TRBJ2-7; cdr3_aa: CASSDVRLAGGPLYEQYF; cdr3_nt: TGTGCCAGCAGTGATGTCCGGCTAGCGGGAGGGCCGCTCTACGAGCAGTACTTC
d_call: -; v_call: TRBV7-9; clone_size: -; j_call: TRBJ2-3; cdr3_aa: CAWAEKTSPLGGQYF; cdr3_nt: TGTGCCTGGGCGGAGAAGACTAGTCCCCTTGGGGGGCAGTATTTT
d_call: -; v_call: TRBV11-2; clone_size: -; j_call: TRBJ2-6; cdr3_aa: CASSPPPGSGANVLTF; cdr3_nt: TGTGCCAGCAGCCCTCCCCCCGGGAGTGGGGCCAACGTCCTGACTTTC